The next 25 T cell receptor beta chains were all read from a single sample in a study of OX40 agonist ivuxolimab in advanced cancers. Clones were sequenced by immunoSEQ multiplex PCR, and TCRdb holds only the in-frame ones, with some missing. This sample has some 41,000 clones; around 87% occur once, and the top ten carry 3% to 4%. Sequencing was performed on CD4+ or CD8+ T cells sorted from blood, taken in a trial of the OX40 agonist ivuxolimab. The receptors were gathered from an adult with an advanced solid tumor such as melanoma, head and neck, liver or kidney cancer.

In this sample, this clone turned up once. The chain recombines TRBV7-2 with TRBJ2-1; maybe TRBD2 (6 bases). CDR3 length: 14 residues. V lost 1 base, J lost 12 bases, and 16 bases lay in between. Germline CDR1 reads SGHTA; CDR2 reads FQGNSA. The DNA for the CDR3 is TGTGCCAGCAGCTTAGGCGGAACCGCCGGGGGGCAGTTCTTC. This sequence encodes CASSLGGTAGGQFF.

The genes are TRBV2 and TRBJ2-5, with D possibly being TRBD2 (5 bases). The length of the CDR3 is 15 residues. The V end was cut by 6 bases, the J end by 2 bases, with 16 bases between. CDR1 is SNHLY, CDR2 FYNNEI, per germline. Here the CDR3 DNA reads TGTGCCAGCAGGTTGGGAGTATCGGGGCAAGAGACCCAGTACTTC. Translating it yields CASRLGVSGQETQYF. Variable domain in full (rest from reference TRBV2 and TRBJ2-5): EPEVTQTPSHQVTQMGQEVILRCVPISNHLYFYWYRQILGQKVEFLVSFYNNEISEKSEIFDDQFSVERPDGSNFTLKIRSTKLEDSAMYFCASRLGVSGQETQYFGPGTRLLVL.

This chain joins TRBV5-1 and TRBJ1-4; tentatively, D is TRBD1 (5 bases). The CDR3 spans 15 residues. V dropped 4 bases and J dropped 0 bases, with 10 bases sitting between them. From germline, CDR1 is SGHRS and CDR2 YFSETQ. DNA for the CDR3: TGCGCCAGCAGCGCCTCGGGGCCAACTAATGAAAAACTGTTTTTT. Amino acid sequence: CASSASGPTNEKLFF. The full variable domain, with the rest looked up from reference TRBV5-1 and TRBJ1-4, is KAGVTQTPRYLIKTRGQQVTLSCSPISGHRSVSWYQQTPGQGLQFLFEYFSETQRNKGNFPGRFSGRQFSNSRSEMNVSTLELGDSALYLCASSASGPTNEKLFFGSGTQLSVL.

The V gene is TRBV7-6, the J gene TRBJ1-1; D call uncertain. CDR1 and CDR2 (germline): SGHVS, FNYEAQ. The CDR3 extends over 14 amino acids. Trimming removed 5 bases from V and 1 base from J, with 11 bases in between. CDR3 loop: CASSLGVGNTEAFF. The DNA for the CDR3 is TGTGCCAGCAGCCTGGGAGTAGGGAACACTGAAGCTTTCTTT.

The chain is built from TRBV7-2 and TRBJ2-5; 13 nucleotides match TRBD2. Looked up from germline, CDR1 is SGHTA and CDR2 is FQGNSA. The CDR3 spans 19 residues. V lost 4 bases, J lost 1 base, and 12 bases stayed unmatched. CDR3: CASSSMWATSGRGQETQYF. The CDR3 coding sequence is TGTGCCAGCAGCTCCATGTGGGCTACTAGCGGGAGGGGCCAAGAGACCCAGTACTTC.

The genes are TRBV11-3 and TRBJ2-6, with D possibly being TRBD1 (6 bases). Germline CDR1 and CDR2: SGHNT and YENEEA. This CDR3 has 17 residues. V was clipped by 1 base and J by 0 bases, with 10 bases between them. The CDR3 reads CASSLVGTISGANVLTF. The CDR3 DNA reads as TGTGCCAGCAGCTTAGTCGGGACAATCTCTGGGGCCAACGTCCTGACTTTC.

The gene calls are TRBV30 and TRBJ1-1; D might be TRBD1 (6 bases). The length of the CDR3 is 13 residues. The germline gives CDR1 GTSNPN, CDR2 SVGIG (reference sequence). Trimming stripped 3 bases from V and 1 base from J, with 9 bases between. The CDR3 sequence is CAWSLQGNTEAFF. The CDR3 nucleotides read TGTGCCTGGAGCTTACAGGGGAACACTGAAGCTTTCTTT.

This clone appeared a single time. The chain has TRBV11-3 and TRBJ1-2; 9 bases are shared with TRBD1. Germline V gene data show CDR1 as SGHNT and CDR2 as YENEEA. With 2 bases clipped from V and 6 bases from J, the junction kept 1 base outside the gene matches. The CDR3 consists of 13 residues. CDR3 DNA: TGTGCCAGCAGCTTAAGGACAGGGGATGGCTACACCTTC. It is translated as CASSLRTGDGYTF.

There are a few counts of this clone. The V call is TRBV7-3, the J call TRBJ2-1; the match to TRBD2 covers 7 bases. After removal of 5 bases from V and 15 bases from J, the junction contained 13 bases not matched to a gene. Looked up from germline, CDR1 is SGHTA and CDR2 is FQGTGA. CDR3 length equals 13 residues. CDR3 protein: CASSPSMTGGVFF. The CDR3 DNA sequence: TGTGCCAGCAGCCCCAGTATGACGGGAGGCGTGTTCTTC. Supplemented by reference TRBV7-3 and TRBJ2-1, the full variable domain reads GAGVSQTPSNKVTEKGKYVELRCDPISGHTALYWYRQSLGQGPEFLIYFQGTGAADDSGLPNDRFFAVRPEGSVSTLKIQRTERGDSAVYLCASSPSMTGGVFFGPGTRLTVL.

The count of this clone is one. V is TRBV7-6 and J is TRBJ2-5; TRBD1 is a possible D gene (6 bases). Trimming left V 6 bases short and J 0 bases short, with 14 bases between. The CDR3 length is 15 residues. Germline V gene sequence: CDR1 SGHVS, CDR2 FNYEAQ. The CDR3 DNA reads TGTGCCAGCAGTTTTTATGGACAGCACCAAGAGACCCAGTACTTC. It encodes CASSFYGQHQETQYF. Together with reference TRBV7-6 and TRBJ2-5, the CDR3 gives the full variable domain: GAGVSQSPRYKVTKRGQDVALRCDPISGHVSLYWYRQALGQGPEFLTYFNYEAQQDKSGLPNDRFSAERPEGSISTLTIQRTEQRDSAMYRCASSFYGQHQETQYFGPGTRLLVL.

This chain joins TRBV2 and TRBJ2-7, with D possibly being TRBD1 or TRBD2 (6 bases each). The germline gives CDR1 SNHLY, CDR2 FYNNEI. The V end lost 7 bases, the J end lost 7 bases, and 23 bases lay between the germline ends. CDR3 size: 15 residues. The CDR3 DNA reads as TGTGCCAGCAAGGACAGTCCGGGAGTTGAGGATGAGCAGTACTTC. Its protein is CASKDSPGVEDEQYF.

This rearrangement joins TRBV5-1 to TRBJ2-1; D unresolved. The CDR3 contains 16 residues. Trimming cost V 0 bases and J 7 bases, with 17 bases left between them. Germline V gene lookup returns CDR1 SGHRS and CDR2 YFSETQ. For the CDR3, the DNA is TGCGCCAGCAGCTTGGTGGGCAGCTCGACCATAAATGAGCAGTTCTTC. It is translated as CASSLVGSSTINEQFF.

This CDR3 reads CASSLVAGGDTQYF. DNA for the CDR3: TGTGCCAGCAGCTTAGTTGCGGGGGGGGATACGCAGTATTTT. The V gene is TRBV7-6, the J gene TRBJ2-3; 9 nucleotides agree with TRBD2. CDR1 is SGHVS and CDR2 is FNYEAQ in the germline V gene. CDR3 size: 14 residues. J was trimmed by 6 bases and V by 1 base; bases with no gene match: 2.

The J gene is TRBJ1-1, the V gene TRBV10-3; maybe TRBD1 (6 bases). The V gene lost 6 bases and the J gene lost 3 bases, with 11 bases spanning the gap. The CDR3 contains 13 residues. Germline loops: CDR1 ENHRY, CDR2 SYGVKD. CDR3 protein: CAIRSRGDTEAFF. CDR3 DNA: TGTGCCATCAGGAGCAGGGGAGACACTGAAGCTTTCTTT.

The chain combines TRBV7-2 with TRBJ2-3; 8 nucleotides match TRBD1. The CDR3 is 14 residues long. With 8 bases clipped from V and 4 bases from J, the junction kept 8 bases outside the gene matches. Germline V gives CDR1 SGHTA, CDR2 FQGNSA. Here the CDR3 reads CASSRQGSPDTQYF. Here the CDR3 DNA reads TGTGCCAGCTCAAGACAGGGGAGTCCAGATACGCAGTATTTT.

The J gene is TRBJ2-3, the V gene TRBV6-9; 8 positions match TRBD2. The CDR3 is 14 amino acids. J gave up 4 bases and V 6 bases, and 6 bases lay outside the gene matches. The germline V gene has CDR1 MNHGY and CDR2 SVAAGI. The CDR3 loop is CASSPGRAADTQYF. DNA of the CDR3: TGTGCCAGCAGCCCCGGGAGGGCGGCAGATACGCAGTATTTT.

This clone is a singleton in its sample. The rearrangement uses TRBV14 and TRBJ2-7; D unclear. Trimming pared 1 base from V and 2 bases from J, leaving 9 bases between. The V gene's germline CDR1 is SGHDN and CDR2 FVKESK. The CDR3 has 14 amino acids. CDR3 residues: CASSQGVPPYEQYF. CDR3 coding DNA: TGTGCCAGCAGCCAAGGTGTACCACCCTACGAGCAGTACTTC.

This clone was seen a single time. CDR3 region: CASSYSTGVFRNEQFF. Written as DNA, the CDR3 is TGTGCCAGCAGCTACTCTACGGGGGTTTTTAGGAATGAGCAGTTCTTC. The chain carries TRBV7-8 and TRBJ2-1; perhaps TRBD2 as D (6 bases). The CDR3 covers 16 residues. Trimming left V 4 bases short and J 7 bases short, with 20 bases between. In germline, CDR1 is SGHVS, CDR2 FQNEAQ.

J is TRBJ2-1 and V is TRBV19, with D perhaps TRBD1 or TRBD2 (5 bases each). CDR1 is LNHDA, CDR2 SQIVND, per germline (reference sequence). With 4 bases removed from V and 0 bases from J, the gap between germline ends came to 7 bases. The CDR3 extends over 14 amino acids. Written as DNA, the CDR3 is TGTGCCAGTAGTACAGGGAGCTCCTACAATGAGCAGTTCTTC. Its translation: CASSTGSSYNEQFF.

This clone was recorded once. This chain links TRBV25-1 with TRBJ2-3; possibly TRBD1 for D (6 bases). This CDR3 is 14 amino acids long. Germline loops: CDR1 MGHDK, CDR2 SYGVNS. Trimming removed 7 bases at V and 2 bases at J, with 13 bases between. CDR3 sequence: CASTPDRLTDTQYF. CDR3 DNA sequence: TGTGCCAGCACCCCGGACAGACTCACAGATACGCAGTATTTT.

J is TRBJ2-6 and V is TRBV28; no firm D call. Germline assignment: CDR1 MDHEN and CDR2 SYDVKM. The CDR3 extends over 13 amino acids. Trimming took 7 bases from V and 0 from J, leaving 4 bases between them. CDR3 amino acids: CASTDSGANVLTF. In DNA, the CDR3 is TGTGCCAGCACGGACTCTGGGGCCAACGTCCTGACTTTC.

J is TRBJ1-2 and V is TRBV9; the D gene is possibly TRBD1 (6 bases). The CDR3 extends over 14 amino acids. V lost 0 bases and J lost 1, with 7 bases in between. The germline CDR1 and CDR2 sequences are SGDLS and YYNGEE. DNA of the CDR3: TGTGCCAGCAGCGTAGGGACAGATAACTATGGCTACACCTTC. It translates to CASSVGTDNYGYTF.

The rearrangement uses TRBV6-6 and TRBJ2-7; D may match TRBD1 or TRBD2 (5 bases each). CDR3 length: 13 residues. With 4 bases removed from V and 7 bases from J, the gap between germline ends came to 14 bases. CDR1 is MNHNY and CDR2 is SVGAGI in the germline V gene (reference sequence). The CDR3: CASSSLLGGEQYF. In DNA, the CDR3 is TGTGCCAGCAGTTCCCTTCTTGGGGGAGAGCAGTACTTC.

The chain couples TRBV11-3 to TRBJ2-1; 10 bases line up with TRBD2. The germline CDR1 and CDR2 sequences are SGHNT and YENEEA. With 5 bases clipped from V and 10 bases from J, the junction kept 14 bases outside the gene matches. The CDR3 covers 16 residues. This CDR3 is CASSPGRLAGAGEQFF. For the CDR3, the DNA is TGTGCCAGCAGCCCCGGTCGGCTAGCGGGAGCGGGAGAGCAGTTCTTC.

This rearrangement joins TRBV11-2 to TRBJ2-1; D call uncertain. Trimming stripped 2 bases from V and 10 bases from J, with 9 bases between. CDR1 is SGHAT, CDR2 FQNNGV, per germline. The length of the CDR3 is 12 residues. The CDR3 region is CASSLNRFEQFF. In DNA form, the CDR3 reads TGTGCCAGCAGCTTAAACCGTTTCGAGCAGTTCTTC.